Each of the 19 T cell receptor beta chains below was sequenced from the same sample in a study of cytomegalovirus exposure and HLA in healthy donors. The PCR contained 60 Vbeta and 13 Jbeta primers. The table came from immunoSEQ multiplex PCR; TCRdb's copy has only in-frame clones and leaves some out. The table records over 150,000 clones, approximately 82% of them present only once. Input material: PBMCs. Receptors were obtained from a male donor in good health and CMV-seropositive.

DNA of the CDR3: TGCGCCAGCAGCTTGGGGGGAGGTTTCACTGAAGCTTTCTTT. This translates into CASSLGGGFTEAFF. The rearrangement uses TRBV5-1 and TRBJ1-1, with D uncertain. V lost 0 bases and J lost 4, with 10 bases in between. The CDR3 has 14 amino acids. The germline V gene encodes CDR1 SGHRS and CDR2 YFSETQ.

CDR3 sequence: CASSSGTGVRNEQFF. CDR3 nucleotide sequence: TGTGCCAGCAGCTCCGGGACAGGGGTGAGAAATGAGCAGTTCTTC. V and J are TRBV7-2 and TRBJ2-1, with 10 bases matching TRBD1. The V gene end was trimmed by 4 bases and the J gene end by 7 bases; junction bases not matched to a gene: 7. CDR3 size: 15 residues. The germline V gene has CDR1 SGHTA and CDR2 FQGNSA.

The chain employs TRBV2 and TRBJ1-3, with 8 bases fitting TRBD1. The CDR3 spans 13 residues. Trimming cost V 5 bases and J 4 bases; bases outside gene matches: 1. Germline V gene sequence: CDR1 SNHLY, CDR2 FYNNEI. The CDR3 reads CASSRDRGNTIYF. In DNA, the CDR3 is TGTGCCAGCAGTAGGGACAGGGGAAACACCATATATTTT.

The chain carries TRBV2 and TRBJ1-1, with 9 bases lining up with TRBD1. CDR1 SNHLY and CDR2 FYNNEI come from the germline V gene. CDR3 length equals 14 residues. Losses at the gene ends were 10 bases for V and 2 bases for J; bases not matched to a gene: 8. The CDR3: CATRPGQGNTEAFF. The CDR3 DNA is TGTGCCACGAGACCGGGACAGGGAAACACTGAAGCTTTCTTT.

V and J are TRBV6-4 and TRBJ1-2; TRBD1 aligns across 11 bases. CDR3 length equals 15 residues. Germline values: CDR1 MRHNA, CDR2 SNTAGT. The ends lost 3 bases at V and 4 bases at J; junction bases unmatched: 4. CDR3 amino acids: CASSEWTGGGYGYTF. CDR3 sequence (DNA): TGTGCCAGCAGTGAGTGGACAGGGGGCGGCTATGGCTACACCTTC.

The CDR3 region is CASSLRGGERYNEQFF. In nucleotides, the CDR3 is TGTGCCAGCAGCCTTAGGGGGGGCGAGAGGTACAATGAGCAGTTCTTC. The J gene is TRBJ2-1, the V gene TRBV11-2; TRBD2 might be the D (7 bases). CDR1 SGHAT and CDR2 FQNNGV come from the germline V gene. This CDR3 contains 16 residues. V shed 5 bases and J shed 4 bases, with 18 bases lying between them.

This sequence joins TRBV1 and TRBJ2-5; TRBD2, the D gene given by the table, was not confirmed from the DNA. TRBV1 is listed as a pseudogene. The CDR3 has 14 amino acids. The CDR3 nucleotides are TGCACCAGCAGCCAAGTGCTAGCTAAAGAGACCCAGTACTTC. Translating it yields CTSSQVLAKETQYF.

The chain combines TRBV9 with TRBJ1-6; D might be TRBD1 (6 bases). This CDR3 has 14 amino acids. The V and J ends lost 3 bases and 6 bases respectively, with 10 bases between them. Germline values: CDR1 SGDLS, CDR2 YYNGEE. The chain's CDR3 is CASSAQGINSPLHF. The CDR3 coding sequence is TGTGCCAGCAGCGCCCAGGGGATTAATTCACCCCTCCACTTT.

The chain recombines TRBV19 with TRBJ1-1; weak D call: TRBD1 (5 bases). CDR1 is LNHDA, CDR2 SQIVND, per germline (reference sequence). Deletions cut 3 bases from V and 0 bases from J, with 11 bases between. CDR3 length equals 15 residues. CDR3 bases: TGTGCCAGTAGTATCGGGGGAGCGGTGAACACTGAAGCTTTCTTT. This sequence encodes CASSIGGAVNTEAFF.

This chain uses TRBV19 with TRBJ1-5; 7 positions match TRBD1. J was trimmed by 1 base and V by 3 bases; bases with no gene match: 3. The CDR3 spans 15 residues. Germline V gene data show CDR1 as LNHDA and CDR2 as SQIVND (reference sequence). CDR3 amino acids: CASSIKGQSNQPQHF. The CDR3, as DNA: TGTGCCAGTAGTATTAAGGGACAGAGCAATCAGCCCCAGCATTTT.

The genes are TRBV28 and TRBJ2-2; perhaps TRBD2 as D (6 bases). There are 16 residues in the CDR3. Between the trimmed V and J ends, which lost 7 bases and 2 bases, there was a span of 17 bases. Germline lookup yields CDR1 MDHEN and CDR2 SYDVKM. CDR3 DNA sequence: TGTGCCAGCACCACGGCCGGGGGTCAAAACACCGGGGAGCTGTTTTTT. Amino acids: CASTTAGGQNTGELFF.

The chain joins TRBV28 to TRBJ2-1, with TRBD2 matching over 12 bases. The CDR3 contains 17 residues. The junction had 13 bases not matched to a gene; V was cut back by 5 bases and J by 8 bases. Germline loops: CDR1 MDHEN, CDR2 SYDVKM. CDR3 residues: CASSTSPTSGRGYEQFF. DNA of the CDR3: TGTGCCAGCAGTACCTCCCCGACTAGCGGGAGAGGCTATGAGCAGTTCTTC.

This clone was counted once. This chain connects TRBV5-1 to TRBJ2-7, with D possibly TRBD1 on 6 matching bases. The CDR3 consists of 14 residues. Trimming cost V 4 bases and J 2 bases, with 13 bases left between them. The germline gives CDR1 SGHRS, CDR2 YFSETQ. As DNA, the CDR3 is TGCGCCAGCAGCCGCCCGACAGGTACCTACGAGCAGTACTTC. It translates to CASSRPTGTYEQYF.

As regards this clone: Relative to the germline gene, one junction end is altered; a read error may explain this. The chain has TRBV13 and TRBJ1-1; D possibly corresponds to TRBD1 (6 bases). From germline, CDR1 is PRHDT and CDR2 FYEKMQ (reference sequence). This CDR3 has 13 amino acids. The chain's CDR3 is CASSPGQNAEAFF. In DNA form, the CDR3 reads TGTGCCAGCAGCCCTGGACAGAACGCTGAAGCTTTCTTT.

This chain uses TRBV18 with TRBJ2-5; the D gene is possibly TRBD1 (6 bases). Trimming left V 3 bases short and J 0 bases short, with 17 bases between. The CDR3 loop spans 17 amino acids. Germline-derived CDR1 and CDR2 are KGHSH and LQKENI. The CDR3 loop is CASSPWGPTDYQETQYF. CDR3 sequence (DNA): TGTGCCAGCTCACCCTGGGGGCCCACCGACTACCAAGAGACCCAGTACTTC.

J is TRBJ2-1 and V is TRBV27; a possible D gene is TRBD2 (7 bases). Between the trimmed V and J ends, which lost 6 bases and 5 bases, there was a span of 20 bases. Germline V gives CDR1 MNHEY, CDR2 SMNVEV (reference sequence). This CDR3 has 16 residues. The DNA of the CDR3 is TGTGCCAGCAGCCCCATTGGGGCGGGGGCCGACAATGAGCAGTTCTTC. It codes for CASSPIGAGADNEQFF.

This clone was counted once. The CDR3 coding sequence is TGTGCCAGCAGCTCCAGGGGCGGGAATGAAAAACTGTTTTTT. Amino acids: CASSSRGGNEKLFF. The chain uses TRBV5-4 and TRBJ1-4; possibly TRBD1 for D (6 bases). This CDR3 comprises 14 residues. Germline CDR1 reads SGHNT; CDR2 reads YYREEE (reference sequence). V gave up 3 bases and J gave up 5 bases, with 11 bases separating them. Full variable domain (missing parts from reference TRBV5-4 and TRBJ1-4): ETGVTQSPTHLIKTRGQQVTLRCSSQSGHNTVSWYQQALGQGPQFIFQYYREEENGRGNFPPRFSGLQFPNYSSELNVNALELDDSALYLCASSSRGGNEKLFFGSGTQLSVL.

This chain connects TRBV7-7 to TRBJ2-5; tentative D call: TRBD1 (6 bases). Germline values: CDR1 SSHAT, CDR2 FNYEAQ (reference sequence). The CDR3 is 14 amino acids. V was pared by 5 bases and J by 5 bases, with 15 bases between. CDR3 in amino acids: CASSPKGVVETQYF. The CDR3 nucleotides read TGTGCCAGCAGCCCGAAGGGGGTAGTCGAGACCCAGTACTTC.

The chain employs TRBV15 and TRBJ2-4; 7 nucleotides align to TRBD1. Trimming at V came to 1 base and at J to 11 bases, leaving 14 bases not matched to a gene. Germline V gene sequence: CDR1 LNHNV, CDR2 YYDKDF (reference sequence). This CDR3 is built from 16 residues. In DNA, the CDR3 is TGTGCCACCAGCAGAGCAACAGGGGTCAATTTCGGGGTTCAGTACTTC. This encodes CATSRATGVNFGVQYF.